The next 13 T cell receptor beta chains were all read from a single sample in a study of shared clonotypes between healthy human individuals. The repertoire was sequenced with immunoSEQ multiplex PCR; TCRdb's copy has only in-frame clones and lacks some. The sample includes about half a million clones, around 77% seen only once; the top ten take more than 10%. Sequencing used PBMCs. The receptor set was obtained from a middle-aged woman in good health. Some clones in this sample may be carry-over from other donors' samples.

This clone showed up just a few times. This sample also contains other DNA sequences that code for the same CDR3. V usage is TRBV5-6 and J usage is TRBJ2-2, with D possibly being TRBD2 (6 bases). Germline loops: CDR1 SGHDT, CDR2 YYEEEE. The CDR3 is made up of 15 amino acids. Trimming removed 0 bases from V and 0 bases from J, with 6 bases in between. In DNA form, the CDR3 reads TGTGCCAGCAGCTTGGCGGGGGCGAACACCGGGGAGCTGTTTTTT. It specifies CASSLAGANTGELFF.

Of note for this clone: A far larger clone is one base from this, pointing to a likely read error. The sample carries other DNA sequences with the same CDR3. The CDR3 sequence: CSARLSYEQYF. In DNA form, the CDR3 reads TGCAGTGCTAGACTATCCTACGAGCAGTACTTT. The rearrangement uses TRBV20-1 and TRBJ2-7; D gene ambiguous. The CDR3 length is 11 residues. Germline-derived CDR1 and CDR2 are DFQATT and SNEGSKA (reference sequence).

A word on this clone: The same CDR3 arises from other DNA sequences in this sample as well. This chain connects TRBV5-1 to TRBJ2-2, with 7 bases fitting TRBD1. The CDR3 is made up of 15 amino acids. With V trimmed by 4 bases and J by 0 bases, 3 bases remained unmatched. Germline V gene data show CDR1 as SGHRS and CDR2 as YFSETQ. This CDR3 is CASSLGTANTGELFF. The DNA of the CDR3 is TGCGCCAGCAGCCTCGGGACAGCGAACACCGGGGAGCTGTTTTTT. Drawing the rest from reference TRBV5-1 and TRBJ2-2, the complete variable domain is KAGVTQTPRYLIKTRGQQVTLSCSPISGHRSVSWYQQTPGQGLQFLFEYFSETQRNKGNFPGRFSGRQFSNSRSEMNVSTLELGDSALYLCASSLGTANTGELFFGEGSRLTVL.

The rearrangement joins TRBV27 to TRBJ2-7; perhaps TRBD1 as D (6 bases). Trimming cost V 5 bases and J 3 bases, with 14 bases left between them. Germline V gene lookup returns CDR1 MNHEY and CDR2 SMNVEV (reference sequence). This CDR3 contains 14 residues. The DNA for the CDR3 is TGTGCCAGCAGTACCCGACAGGAGCACTACGAGCAGTACTTC. Its protein is CASSTRQEHYEQYF.

In regard to this clone: This is likely an artifact of a read error, given a far larger clone one base away. The chain is built from TRBV19 and TRBJ2-1; D remains unclear. Trimming pared 4 bases from V and 7 bases from J, leaving 5 bases between. The CDR3 extends over 11 amino acids. Germline values: CDR1 LNHDA, CDR2 SQIVND (reference sequence). CDR3: CASSNQNEQFF. The CDR3 DNA sequence: TGTGCCAGTAGTAACCAAAATGAGCAGTTCTTC.

The chain couples TRBV5-8 to TRBJ2-2; the D gene could be TRBD1 or TRBD2 (5 bases each). Trimming took 1 base from V and 0 from J, leaving 10 bases between them. Germline CDR1 and CDR2: SGHTS and YDEGEE. The CDR3 contains 16 residues. The CDR3 DNA reads TGTGCCAGCAGCTTGAGTGGGGGACCGAACACCGGGGAGCTGTTTTTT. Translating it yields CASSLSGGPNTGELFF.

The rearrangement uses TRBV10-3 and TRBJ2-6; 7 nucleotides match TRBD1. Trimming removed 11 bases from V and 1 base from J; junction bases left unmatched: 2. The germline CDR1 and CDR2 sequences are ENHRY and SYGVKD. This CDR3 region has 13 residues. CDR3 nucleotide sequence: TGTGCCGGCAGGGGGTCTGGGGCCAACGTCCTGACTTTC. It specifies CAGRGSGANVLTF.

The rearrangement joins TRBV5-1 to TRBJ2-7, with 7 bases identical to TRBD2. This CDR3 has 18 residues. V lost 4 bases, J lost 6 bases, and 22 bases stayed unmatched. Germline values: CDR1 SGHRS, CDR2 YFSETQ. In DNA form, the CDR3 reads TGCGCCAGCAGCCCTCCAGGTGCCGAAAGTGGGAGGGGAGGCGAGCAGTACTTC. It translates to CASSPPGAESGRGGEQYF.

The V and J genes are TRBV5-6 and TRBJ2-1, with 12 bases matching TRBD2. Germline loops: CDR1 SGHDT, CDR2 YYEEEE. This CDR3 has 17 residues. The trim removed 4 bases at V and 9 bases at J, leaving 14 bases unmatched. Here the CDR3 reads CASSRWLAGGPTGEQFF. The CDR3 region has the DNA TGTGCCAGCAGCAGGTGGCTAGCGGGAGGGCCTACTGGTGAGCAGTTCTTC.

The chain links TRBV5-1 to TRBJ2-5; no reliable D call. The CDR3 is 14 amino acids. Per the germline V gene, CDR1 is SGHRS and CDR2 is YFSETQ. Deletions cut 4 bases from V and 3 bases from J, with 13 bases between. The CDR3 reads CASSPSTQKETQYF. The DNA of the CDR3 is TGCGCCAGCAGCCCCAGCACCCAAAAAGAGACCCAGTACTTC.

This clone was recorded at least ten times. The rearrangement uses TRBV5-1 and TRBJ2-7; weak D call: TRBD1 (6 bases). Germline V gene sequence: CDR1 SGHRS, CDR2 YFSETQ. The CDR3 loop spans 16 amino acids. Deletions cut 3 bases from V and 0 bases from J, with 16 bases between. CDR3 protein: CASSSKWDTFSYEQYF. CDR3 DNA: TGCGCCAGCAGCTCAAAATGGGACACCTTCTCCTACGAGCAGTACTTC.

The chain couples TRBV18 to TRBJ1-3, with a possible D match to TRBD1 (6 bases). Trimming left V 3 bases short and J 5 bases short, with 14 bases between. Germline values: CDR1 KGHSH, CDR2 LQKENI. This CDR3 spans 15 amino acids. CDR3 sequence reads: CASSPSQGDRNTIYF. In nucleotides, the CDR3 is TGTGCCAGCTCACCGTCACAAGGGGACAGAAACACCATATATTTT.

In its sample, this clone was seen once. Since a much larger clone is just one base distant, this may be a read error. This chain connects TRBV5-6 to TRBJ2-5; TRBD1 matches at 9 bases. The CDR3 length is 17 residues. The germline V gene has CDR1 SGHDT and CDR2 YYEEEE. CDR3 sequence (DNA): TGTGCCTGCAGCTTGGTAATGGGGGGACAGGGTGAGGAGACCCAGTACTTC. Translated: CACSLVMGGQGEETQYF.